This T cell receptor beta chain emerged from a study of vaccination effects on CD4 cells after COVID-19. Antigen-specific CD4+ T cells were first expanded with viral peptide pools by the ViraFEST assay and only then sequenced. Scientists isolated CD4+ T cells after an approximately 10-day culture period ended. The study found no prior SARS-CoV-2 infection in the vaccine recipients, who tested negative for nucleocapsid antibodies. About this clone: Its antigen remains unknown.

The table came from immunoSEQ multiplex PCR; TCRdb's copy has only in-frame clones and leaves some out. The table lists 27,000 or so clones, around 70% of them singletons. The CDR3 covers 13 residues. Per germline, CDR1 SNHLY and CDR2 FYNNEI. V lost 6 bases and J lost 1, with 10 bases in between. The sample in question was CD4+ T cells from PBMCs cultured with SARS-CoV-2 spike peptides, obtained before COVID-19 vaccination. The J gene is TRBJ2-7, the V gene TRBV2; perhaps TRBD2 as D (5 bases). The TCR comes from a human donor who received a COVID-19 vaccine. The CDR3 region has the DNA TGTGCCAGCAGCGCGGACTTGTCCTACGAGCAGTACTTC. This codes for CASSADLSYEQYF. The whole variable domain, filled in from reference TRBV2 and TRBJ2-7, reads EPEVTQTPSHQVTQMGQEVILRCVPISNHLYFYWYRQILGQKVEFLVSFYNNEISEKSEIFDDQFSVERPDGSNFTLKIRSTKLEDSAMYFCASSADLSYEQYFGPGTRLTVT.